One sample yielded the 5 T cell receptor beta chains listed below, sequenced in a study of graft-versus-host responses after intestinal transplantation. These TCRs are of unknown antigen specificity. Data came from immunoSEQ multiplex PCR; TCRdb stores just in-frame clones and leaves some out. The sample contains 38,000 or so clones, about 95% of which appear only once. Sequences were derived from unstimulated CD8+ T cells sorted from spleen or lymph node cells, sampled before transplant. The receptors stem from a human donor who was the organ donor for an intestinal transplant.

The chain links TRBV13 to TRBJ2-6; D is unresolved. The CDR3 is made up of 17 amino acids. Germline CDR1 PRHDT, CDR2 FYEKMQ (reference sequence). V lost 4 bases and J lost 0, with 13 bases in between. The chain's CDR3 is CASSSYLEISGANVLTF. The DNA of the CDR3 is TGTGCCAGCAGCTCATACCTAGAAATCTCTGGGGCCAACGTCCTGACTTTC.

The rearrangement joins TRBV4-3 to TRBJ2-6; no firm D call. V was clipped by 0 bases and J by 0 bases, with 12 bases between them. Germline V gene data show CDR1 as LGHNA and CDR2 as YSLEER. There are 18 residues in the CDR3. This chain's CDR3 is CASSQEGSGFSGANVLTF. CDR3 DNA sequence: TGCGCCAGCAGCCAAGAAGGTTCTGGGTTCTCTGGGGCCAACGTCCTGACTTTC.

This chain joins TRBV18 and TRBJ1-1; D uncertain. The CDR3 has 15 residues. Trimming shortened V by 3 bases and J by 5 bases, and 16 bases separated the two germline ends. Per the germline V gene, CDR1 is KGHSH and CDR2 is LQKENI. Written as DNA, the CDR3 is TGTGCCAGCTCACCTAAAAGGACGTCGTGGACTGAAGCTTTCTTT. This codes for CASSPKRTSWTEAFF.

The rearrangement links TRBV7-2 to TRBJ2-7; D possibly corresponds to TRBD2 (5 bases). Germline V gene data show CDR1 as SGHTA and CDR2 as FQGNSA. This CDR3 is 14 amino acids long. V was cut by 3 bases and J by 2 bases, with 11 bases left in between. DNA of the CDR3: TGTGCCAGCAGCTTCGCTGCGGGTACCTACGAGCAGTACTTC. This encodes CASSFAAGTYEQYF. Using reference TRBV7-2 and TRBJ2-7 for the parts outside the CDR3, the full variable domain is GAGVSQSPSNKVTEKGKDVELRCDPISGHTALYWYRQSLGQGLEFLIYFQGNSAPDKSGLPSDRFSAERTGGSVSTLTIQRTQQEDSAVYLCASSFAAGTYEQYFGPGTRLTVT.

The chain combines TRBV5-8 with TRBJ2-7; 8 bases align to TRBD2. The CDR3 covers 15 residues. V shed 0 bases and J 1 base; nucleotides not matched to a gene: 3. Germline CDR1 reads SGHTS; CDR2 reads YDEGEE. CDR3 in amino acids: CASSLVLAVSYEQYF. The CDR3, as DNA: TGTGCCAGCAGCTTGGTACTAGCGGTATCCTACGAGCAGTACTTC.